The rows below give T cell receptor beta chains drawn from one sample of a study of identical twins. TCRdb called the 5' RACE reads again in MiXCR, with one record for every CDR3 protein. The data show approximately 500,000 distinct CDR3 sequences, with 24% seen just once and about 2.9% held by the top ten. The data were also submitted as part of a second study, on T cells expressing NK-cell markers.

Sequencing was carried out using CD4+ T cells sorted from blood. These receptors were taken from a woman under 30 in good health. The CDR3 runs from the conserved cysteine through the conserved F or W. The order of the fields is CDR3 DNA, CDR3 protein, D gene, V gene, J gene, clone size. A D gene is named only where the DNA matches it firmly. A clone size is listed for some rows: how often the clone was seen (once, few, many), or a class if it is expanded.

TGTGCCAGCTCCAAGGGCCAACCCAACACTGAAGCTTTCTTT	CASSKGQPNTEAFF	-	TRBV7-2	TRBJ1-1	-
TGTGCCAGCAGCCGGTCGACAGGCGAGAATTCACCCCTCCACTTT	CASSRSTGENSPLHF	-	TRBV7-6	TRBJ1-6	-
TGTGCCAGCAGTCCTCTAGCGGGAGGCAATGAGCAGTTCTTC	CASSPLAGGNEQFF	TRBD2	TRBV5-6	TRBJ2-1	many
TGTGCCAGCAGCCCGCTTATAGATACGCAGTATTTT	CASSPLIDTQYF	-	TRBV7-8	TRBJ2-3	-
TGCAGTGCTAGCAACCCCAAGGGGGCCAGGGAGCAGTACTTC	CSASNPKGAREQYF	TRBD1	TRBV20-1	TRBJ2-7	few
TGTGCCAGCAGTTCGTCGCTACTAGCGGGAGAGGAGCAGTACTTC	CASSSSLLAGEEQYF	TRBD2	TRBV25-1	TRBJ2-7	-
TGTGCCAGCAGTTACTCTTCCAGGGACAATGAGCAGTTCTTC	CASSYSSRDNEQFF	-	TRBV6-5	TRBJ2-1	-
TGTGCCAGCAGTTTTTCCGGGGGACGGGACGAGCAGTACTTC	CASSFSGGRDEQYF	-	TRBV12-3/TRBV12-4	TRBJ2-7	many
TGTGCCAGCAGCGGGGGGCACTCCTACGAGCAGTACTTC	CASSGGHSYEQYF	-	TRBV6-2/TRBV6-3	TRBJ2-7	few
TGTGCCAGCAGTCACAGGGGAAGGCAGTACTTC	CASSHRGRQYF	TRBD1	TRBV27	TRBJ2-7	few
TGCAGTGCACTTCCAGGGGGGCCCGATGAGCAGTTCTTC	CSALPGGPDEQFF	-	TRBV20-1	TRBJ2-1	few
TGTGCCAGCAGCGCAAATCAGGATACGCAGTATTTT	CASSANQDTQYF	-	TRBV7-2	TRBJ2-3	few
TGTGCCAGCAGCTTAGGGATTAGCGGAGTGACCCAGTACTTC	CASSLGISGVTQYF	-	TRBV7-2	TRBJ2-5	few
TGCAGTGCTAGAGCACACCGGGGGGCGATATACAATGAGCAGTTCTTC	CSARAHRGAIYNEQFF	-	TRBV20-1	TRBJ2-1	-